A single sample gave rise to the 16 T cell receptor beta chains below, sequenced in a study of T cells in Graves' hyperthyroidism and ophthalmopathy. Authors of the study amplified TCR beta CDR3 regions from RNA transcripts. The primer set for the first-round RT-PCR of the TCR CDR3 was HTBI. In TCRdb, the multiplex PCR reads were re-called with MiXCR into one record per CDR3 protein. This sample has fewer than 450,000 distinct CDR3 sequences, with approximately 18% found just once. Sequencing was carried out using blood. These receptors were collected from a woman in her twenties or thirties with Graves' hyperthyroidism that later progressed to Graves' ophthalmopathy.

This clonotype was detected only a few times. This rearrangement joins TRBV5-1 to TRBJ1-1, with 8 positions matching TRBD1. The CDR3 has 15 residues. J was trimmed by 7 bases and V by 5 bases; bases with no gene match: 13. Germline V gene data show CDR1 as SGHRS and CDR2 as YFSETQ. The CDR3 loop reads CASSYGNRGESEAFF. The CDR3 DNA is TGCGCCAGCAGTTACGGCAACAGGGGGGAGAGTGAAGCTTTCTTT.

The table lists this clonotype with many counts. This chain uses TRBV19 with TRBJ2-6; a possible D gene is TRBD1 (6 bases). Germline lookup yields CDR1 LNHDA and CDR2 SQIVND (reference sequence). V lost 9 bases and J 0 bases, leaving 18 bases between the germline ends. This CDR3 is built from 17 residues. The CDR3 region has the DNA TGTGCCAGCGGAAGACAGGAAGTAAACTCTGGGGCCAACGTCCTGACTTTC. Protein sequence: CASGRQEVNSGANVLTF.

This clonotype was recorded a few times. V gene TRBV6-4 combines with J gene TRBJ2-1; TRBD1 might be the D (5 bases). The germline gives CDR1 MRHNA, CDR2 SNTAGT. The CDR3 length is 18 residues. Trimming pared 5 bases from V and 0 bases from J, leaving 20 bases between. CDR3 sequence reads: CASSRDPSGLSSYNEQFF. The CDR3, as DNA: TGTGCCAGCAGTCGCGACCCCTCAGGGCTTTCCTCCTACAATGAGCAGTTCTTC.

This clonotype was counted a few times. The chain combines TRBV20-1 with TRBJ1-5; tentative D call: TRBD1 (6 bases). Trimming left V 2 bases short and J 2 bases short, with 13 bases between. CDR1 DFQATT and CDR2 SNEGSKA come from the germline V gene (reference sequence). The CDR3 is 15 residues long. This chain's CDR3 is CSARPGVVGNQPQHF. DNA of the CDR3: TGCAGTGCTAGACCAGGGGTGGTGGGCAATCAGCCCCAGCATTTT.

This clonotype was seen ten or more times. The chain recombines TRBV19 with TRBJ1-4, with TRBD1 as a possible D gene (5 bases). Per germline, CDR1 LNHDA and CDR2 SQIVND (reference sequence). V was trimmed by 5 bases and J by 4 bases, leaving 14 bases between them. The CDR3 is made up of 15 amino acids. CDR3 sequence: CASSPTWRGNEKLFF. CDR3 nucleotides: TGTGCCAGTAGTCCGACGTGGAGGGGTAATGAAAAACTGTTTTTT.

V and J are TRBV5-1 and TRBJ1-3; D is uncertain. CDR1 is SGHRS, CDR2 YFSETQ, per germline. V was pared by 0 bases and J by 0 bases, with 7 bases between. This CDR3 spans 15 amino acids. CDR3 sequence reads: CASSLDWSSGNTIYF. DNA for the CDR3: TGCGCCAGCAGCTTGGATTGGAGCTCTGGAAACACCATATATTTT.

This clonotype has a handful of counts. This chain connects TRBV7-9 to TRBJ1-1; no reliable D call. V was trimmed by 1 base and J by 7 bases, leaving 10 bases between them. The CDR3 has 13 amino acids. From germline, CDR1 is SEHNR and CDR2 FQNEAQ (reference sequence). In DNA form, the CDR3 reads TGTGCCAGCAGCTTAGTATCGGGTATTGAAGCTTTCTTT. It yields the protein CASSLVSGIEAFF.

The rearrangement links TRBV12-3 or TRBV12-4 to TRBJ2-7; 9 positions agree with TRBD2. V trimming: 5 bases; J trimming: 0 bases; junction bases outside the gene matches: 11. The CDR3 runs 17 residues. The chain's CDR3 is CASSRGAGGYSSYEQYF. DNA of the CDR3: TGTGCCAGCAGTCGGGGAGCGGGGGGCTATAGCTCCTACGAGCAGTACTTC.

This clonotype came up many times. The genes are TRBV12-3 or TRBV12-4 and TRBJ2-1; 7 bases match TRBD2. The V segment lost 5 bases and the J segment 4 bases; nucleotides outside the gene matches: 8. The CDR3 length is 15 residues. The CDR3 sequence is CASSATGLPYNEQFF. CDR3 bases: TGTGCCAGCAGTGCAACGGGACTACCGTACAATGAGCAGTTCTTC.

This clonotype has only a few counts. V is TRBV5-1 and J is TRBJ2-4, with 10 bases matching TRBD1. Trimming removed 4 bases from V and 7 bases from J; junction bases left unmatched: 8. There are 15 residues in the CDR3. The germline gives CDR1 SGHRS, CDR2 YFSETQ. CDR3 nucleotides: TGCGCCAGCAGCCCAGAGGGACAGGGGCATAACATTCAGTACTTC. Protein product: CASSPEGQGHNIQYF.

The chain has TRBV11-2 and TRBJ2-1; D not resolved. CDR3 length equals 14 residues. V lost 3 bases and J lost 4, with 10 bases in between. The germline CDR1 and CDR2 sequences are SGHAT and FQNNGV. Here the CDR3 DNA reads TGTGCCAGCAGCTTGATAGACGGGTACAATGAGCAGTTCTTC. It yields the protein CASSLIDGYNEQFF.

This clonotype was recorded many times. The chain carries TRBV3-1 and TRBJ2-7; D remains unclear. CDR3 length equals 14 residues. V was clipped by 1 base and J by 0 bases, with 7 bases between them. The germline CDR1 and CDR2 sequences are LGHDT and YNNKEL (reference sequence). CDR3 in amino acids: CASSQGSVSYEQYF. CDR3 DNA: TGTGCCAGCAGCCAAGGTTCTGTCTCCTACGAGCAGTACTTC.

This clonotype was recorded many times. The chain combines TRBV27 with TRBJ2-7, with 7 bases identical to TRBD1. CDR3 length: 13 residues. The junction had 5 bases not matched to a gene; V was cut back by 6 bases and J by 3 bases. Germline V gives CDR1 MNHEY, CDR2 SMNVEV (reference sequence). The CDR3 DNA is TGTGCCAGCAGGGCCACAGGGGACTACGAGCAGTACTTC. It yields the protein CASRATGDYEQYF.

This clonotype has just a few counts. For the CDR3, the DNA is TGCAGTGCTAGAGATCCTACCAACTATGGCTACACCTTC. Amino acids: CSARDPTNYGYTF. This rearrangement joins TRBV20-1 to TRBJ1-2; the D is unclear. The ends were cut back, 0 bases at V and 2 bases at J, with 7 bases in the middle. The CDR3 totals 13 residues. Per germline, CDR1 DFQATT and CDR2 SNEGSKA (reference sequence).

This clonotype has a count of ten or more. The chain carries TRBV12-3 or TRBV12-4 and TRBJ2-5, with D possibly called TRBD1 or TRBD2 (5 bases each). V dropped 8 bases and J dropped 5 bases, with 24 bases sitting between them. The CDR3 contains 16 residues. In DNA form, the CDR3 reads TGTGCCAGCCGGCCGACCGGGGCAGTTGAACAGGAGACCCAGTACTTC. Protein sequence: CASRPTGAVEQETQYF.

The rearrangement uses TRBV5-1 and TRBJ2-7; 10 bases line up with TRBD2. After removal of 3 bases from V and 3 bases from J, the junction contained 15 bases not matched to a gene. Germline V gives CDR1 SGHRS, CDR2 YFSETQ. The CDR3 runs 18 residues. CDR3 DNA sequence: TGCGCCAGCAGCTCTAGTACCCCAGCGGGAGGGCCGGGCTACGAGCAGTACTTC. It encodes CASSSSTPAGGPGYEQYF.